These 29 T cell receptor beta chains share one sample of origin, sequenced in a study of beta chain features in type 1 diabetes. Sequencing targeted expressed TCRB transcripts, as all isolated RNA had been reverse transcribed. The method was immunoSEQ multiplex PCR; TCRdb's version includes in-frame clones alone and lacks a portion of them. The profile shows some 200,000 clones, approximately 11% of them singletons. The sequencing sample was made of central memory CD4+ T cells from blood. Receptors were obtained from a man aged 18 to 30 in good health.

With regard to this clone: Other DNA sequences in the sample encode the same CDR3. This sequence joins TRBV2 and TRBJ1-5; 8 bases are shared with TRBD1. Per the germline V gene, CDR1 is SNHLY and CDR2 is FYNNEI. The length of the CDR3 is 13 residues. V was clipped by 6 bases and J by 6 bases; unmatched bases: 4. DNA for the CDR3: TGTGCCAGCAGCCCAGGGGGCGGTCAGCCCCAGCATTTT. As protein: CASSPGGGQPQHF.

For this clone: The junction shows a germline mismatch at one end, possibly a read error. The V call is TRBV6-1, the J call TRBJ2-3; no definite D call. The CDR3 is made up of 11 amino acids. CDR1 MNHNS and CDR2 SASEGT come from the germline V gene. CDR3 nucleotide sequence: TGTGCCATCAGTGGTGGAGCTACGCAGTATTTT. This encodes CAISGGATQYF.

Of note for this clone: A much larger clonotype is one base distant, so this may be a read error. This rearrangement joins TRBV27 to TRBJ2-6; D gene uncertain. The germline V gene encodes CDR1 MNHEY and CDR2 SMNVEV (reference sequence). Trimming left V 6 bases short and J 0 bases short, with 6 bases between. The CDR3 loop spans 14 amino acids. Here the CDR3 reads CASSSSSGANVLTF. In DNA, the CDR3 is TGTGCCAGCAGCTCGTCCTCTGGGGCCAACGTCCTGACTTTC. The whole variable domain, remainder taken from reference TRBV27 and TRBJ2-6, is EAQVTQNPRYLITVTGKKLTVTCSQNMNHEYMSWYRQDPGLGLRQIYYSMNVEVTDKGDVPEGYKVSRKEKRNFPLILESPSPNQTSLYFCASSSSSGANVLTFGAGSRLTVL.

This clone has just a few counts. V gene TRBV7-9 combines with J gene TRBJ1-2; no reliable D call. The CDR3 extends over 12 amino acids. CDR1 and CDR2 (germline): SEHNR, FQNEAQ (reference sequence). Trimming stripped 1 base from V and 7 bases from J, with 7 bases between. As DNA, the CDR3 is TGTGCCAGCAGCTTAGAGTGGGCTGGCTACACCTTC. Residues: CASSLEWAGYTF.

This chain links TRBV10-3 with TRBJ2-1, with D unresolved. Germline V gives CDR1 ENHRY, CDR2 SYGVKD. The CDR3 runs 14 residues. Trimming pared 2 bases from V and 6 bases from J, leaving 11 bases between. CDR3 amino acids: CAISEKENANEQFF. The CDR3 DNA follows: TGTGCCATCAGTGAGAAGGAAAACGCCAATGAGCAGTTCTTC.

This clone has a count of ten or more. V and J are TRBV11-2 and TRBJ2-3, with D possibly called TRBD1 or TRBD2 (5 bases each). Trimming took off 2 bases at V and 4 bases at J, with 7 bases between the two ends. Germline V gene sequence: CDR1 SGHAT, CDR2 FQNNGV. CDR3 length equals 13 residues. CDR3 nucleotide sequence: TGTGCCAGCAGCTTAACGGGGCCAGATACGCAGTATTTT. This encodes CASSLTGPDTQYF.

This clone turned up a few times. The chain is built from TRBV2 and TRBJ2-1, with TRBD2 as a possible D gene (6 bases). Trimming cost V 5 bases and J 8 bases, with 16 bases left between them. The CDR3 runs 14 residues. Per the germline V gene, CDR1 is SNHLY and CDR2 is FYNNEI. CDR3 loop: CASSKTRLGYEQFF. The CDR3 DNA sequence: TGTGCCAGCAGTAAGACTAGGCTGGGCTATGAGCAGTTCTTC.

The chain recombines TRBV28 with TRBJ2-3; tentatively, D is TRBD1 (6 bases). The germline V and J ends were trimmed by 6 bases and 2 bases, with 18 bases remaining between them. The CDR3 loop spans 16 amino acids. Germline CDR1 is MDHEN and CDR2 is SYDVKM. CDR3 region: CASSQGWQGITDTQYF. The DNA of the CDR3 is TGTGCCAGCAGCCAGGGTTGGCAGGGGATCACAGATACGCAGTATTTT.

The sample holds a few counts of this clone. This chain uses TRBV11-2 with TRBJ1-1, with D unresolved. The V and J ends lost 4 bases and 6 bases respectively, with 15 bases between them. The CDR3 length is 14 residues. Germline assignment: CDR1 SGHAT and CDR2 FQNNGV. The CDR3 reads CASSSTHAEAEAFF. As DNA, the CDR3 is TGTGCCAGCAGCTCCACACACGCGGAGGCTGAAGCTTTCTTT.

This clone was seen a handful of times. The chain carries TRBV6-5 and TRBJ2-5; D is uncertain. The V end lost 6 bases, the J end lost 7 bases, and 15 bases lay between the germline ends. The CDR3 consists of 13 residues. Germline values: CDR1 MNHEY, CDR2 SVGAGI. CDR3 nucleotide sequence: TGTGCCAGCAGCCTAGGGTCTCGCCGGACCCAGTACTTC. This translates into CASSLGSRRTQYF.

This clone has a count of ten or more. The V gene is TRBV9, the J gene TRBJ2-3; 8 nucleotides match TRBD2. Germline CDR1 reads SGDLS; CDR2 reads YYNGEE. The CDR3 is 18 residues long. The V gene end was trimmed by 0 bases and the J gene end by 1 base; junction bases not matched to a gene: 10. This CDR3 reads CASSVAVSGSWGTDTQYF. CDR3 sequence (DNA): TGTGCCAGCAGCGTAGCGGTGAGCGGGAGTTGGGGCACAGATACGCAGTATTTT. The entire variable domain, with the rest obtained from reference TRBV9 and TRBJ2-3, is as follows: DSGVTQTPKHLITATGQRVTLRCSPRSGDLSVYWYQQSLDQGLQFLIQYYNGEERAKGNILERFSAQQFPDLHSELNLSSLELGDSALYFCASSVAVSGSWGTDTQYFGPGTRLTVL.

The chain carries TRBV28 and TRBJ2-7; the D gene could be TRBD1 or TRBD2 (5 bases each). V was pared by 6 bases and J by 0 bases, with 18 bases between. Germline V gives CDR1 MDHEN, CDR2 SYDVKM. The CDR3 is 16 residues long. CDR3 residues: CASRERGGSSSYEQYF. The CDR3 DNA is TGTGCCAGCAGGGAACGGGGCGGGTCGAGCTCCTACGAGCAGTACTTC.

This clone was detected only a few times. At one end the junction does not follow the germline gene, possibly because of a read error. This sequence joins TRBV30 and TRBJ1-1, with 7 nucleotides matching TRBD1. The CDR3 runs 15 residues. Germline CDR1 is GTSNPN and CDR2 is SVGIG (reference sequence). The CDR3 DNA reads TGTGCCTGGAGTGACCCATCGACAGGGAACGCTGAAGCTTTCTTT. Amino acid sequence: CAWSDPSTGNAEAFF.

Only a few counts were recorded for this clone. J is TRBJ2-3 and V is TRBV7-3; 10 nucleotides agree with TRBD2. V dropped 5 bases and J dropped 4; count of bases not matched to a gene: 9. Germline CDR1 SGHTA, CDR2 FQGTGA. The CDR3 runs to 16 residues. In DNA form, the CDR3 reads TGTGCCAGCAGCCCTACCCGGACTAGCGGAGCAGATACGCAGTATTTT. It yields the protein CASSPTRTSGADTQYF.

This chain uses TRBV7-2 with TRBJ1-1, with D possibly matching TRBD1 (5 bases). Per germline, CDR1 SGHTA and CDR2 FQGNSA. Between the trimmed V and J ends, which lost 5 bases and 1 base, there was a span of 8 bases. The CDR3 is made up of 13 amino acids. CDR3 sequence reads: CASSLRGNTEAFF. CDR3 sequence (DNA): TGTGCCAGCAGCCTAAGGGGGAACACTGAAGCTTTCTTT.

The V call is TRBV4-3, the J call TRBJ1-2; 7 nucleotides agree with TRBD1. Germline V gene sequence: CDR1 LGHNA, CDR2 YSLEER. CDR3 size: 13 residues. The ends lost 8 bases at V and 3 bases at J; junction bases unmatched: 6. The DNA for the CDR3 is TGCGCCAGCCGAACCCAGGGGGACTATGGCTACACCTTC. Protein product: CASRTQGDYGYTF.

The chain links TRBV7-7 to TRBJ2-5; TRBD1 might be the D (6 bases). This CDR3 comprises 14 residues. Trimming removed 2 bases from V and 5 bases from J, with 12 bases in between. CDR1 is SSHAT and CDR2 is FNYEAQ in the germline V gene (reference sequence). The CDR3 coding sequence is TGTGCCAGCAGCTTACATCACAGGGATGAGACCCAGTACTTC. This translates into CASSLHHRDETQYF.

This clone occurred a few times. V is TRBV5-5 and J is TRBJ2-3, with 9 nucleotides matching TRBD2. Trimming removed 0 bases from V and 0 bases from J; junction bases left unmatched: 8. The CDR3 is 18 amino acids. In germline, CDR1 is SGHKS, CDR2 YYEKEE (reference sequence). The CDR3 bases are TGTGCCAGCAGCTTGGCCGGGGGACTAGCTTATAGCACAGATACGCAGTATTTT. Protein product: CASSLAGGLAYSTDTQYF.

The chain combines TRBV29-1 with TRBJ2-7; D might be TRBD2 (5 bases). This CDR3 spans 14 amino acids. Trimming stripped 6 bases from V and 3 bases from J, with 18 bases between. CDR1 SQVTM and CDR2 ANQGSEA come from the germline V gene. This CDR3 reads CSVRAEMGFYEQYF. CDR3 in DNA: TGCAGCGTGAGGGCCGAGATGGGTTTCTACGAGCAGTACTTC.

This clone was seen a handful of times. V is TRBV5-1 and J is TRBJ2-7; 7 positions agree with TRBD1. This CDR3 has 15 residues. The germline V gene encodes CDR1 SGHRS and CDR2 YFSETQ. V was pared by 5 bases and J by 0 bases, with 8 bases of the junction left unmatched. The CDR3 DNA sequence: TGCGCCAGCAGAACCGAGACAGGGAGCTCCTACGAGCAGTACTTC. The encoded protein is CASRTETGSSYEQYF. The whole variable domain, remainder taken from reference TRBV5-1 and TRBJ2-7, is KAGVTQTPRYLIKTRGQQVTLSCSPISGHRSVSWYQQTPGQGLQFLFEYFSETQRNKGNFPGRFSGRQFSNSRSEMNVSTLELGDSALYLCASRTETGSSYEQYFGPGTRLTVT.

The rearrangement uses TRBV6-5 and TRBJ1-5; weak D call: TRBD1 (5 bases). The V gene's germline CDR1 is MNHEY and CDR2 SVGAGI. This CDR3 comprises 14 residues. V lost 8 bases to trimming and J lost 1 base, with 12 bases between them. The CDR3 sequence is CASGWYRSNQPQHF. The CDR3 bases are TGTGCCAGCGGTTGGTACAGGAGCAATCAGCCCCAGCATTTT.

CDR3 nucleotides: TGTGCTAGTGGTTTAGGGCTAGCGGCTAGCACAGATACGCAGTATTTT. Amino acids: CASGLGLAASTDTQYF. This chain connects TRBV12-5 to TRBJ2-3; TRBD2 aligns across 7 bases. Germline CDR1 is LGHNT and CDR2 is FRNRAP. V trimming: 3 bases; J trimming: 0 bases; junction bases outside the gene matches: 6. CDR3 length: 16 residues.

The table lists this clone with many counts. The chain joins TRBV14 to TRBJ2-1; 7 bases match TRBD2. The CDR3 has 16 residues. Germline CDR1 and CDR2: SGHDN and FVKESK. Trimming took 3 bases from V and 6 from J; bases not matched to a gene: 11. The CDR3 protein is CASSHQRDALGNEQFF. CDR3 in DNA: TGTGCCAGCAGCCACCAGCGGGACGCCCTCGGCAATGAGCAGTTCTTC.

This chain links TRBV29-1 with TRBJ2-7, with D tentatively TRBD2 (5 bases). CDR3 length equals 12 residues. Germline lookup yields CDR1 SQVTM and CDR2 ANQGSEA. V lost 4 bases and J 5 bases, leaving 12 bases between the germline ends. CDR3 residues: CSVAGVYDEQYF. CDR3 DNA sequence: TGCAGCGTTGCCGGGGTCTATGACGAGCAGTACTTC.

A few counts support this clone. V gene TRBV10-1 combines with J gene TRBJ2-3, with unresolved D. The CDR3 contains 15 residues. Germline assignment: CDR1 WNHNN and CDR2 SYGVQD (reference sequence). The germline V and J ends were trimmed by 3 bases and 0 bases, with 10 bases remaining between them. In nucleotides, the CDR3 is TGCGCCAGCAGTGAAGTTCAGGAGAGCACAGATACGCAGTATTTT. Translated, it gives CASSEVQESTDTQYF.

This clone showed up just a few times. V is TRBV14 and J is TRBJ2-1; 7 bases line up with TRBD2. Germline V gene lookup returns CDR1 SGHDN and CDR2 FVKESK. CDR3 length: 16 amino acids. The V segment lost 1 base and the J segment 6 bases; nucleotides outside the gene matches: 9. CDR3 protein: CASSQVRASGGNEQFF. CDR3 sequence (DNA): TGTGCCAGCAGCCAAGTCCGGGCTAGCGGAGGCAATGAGCAGTTCTTC.

This clone was seen a few times. This chain joins TRBV4-1 and TRBJ2-3; D possibly corresponds to TRBD1 (5 bases). The CDR3 has 15 residues. The V gene lost 4 bases and the J gene lost 2 bases, with 13 bases spanning the gap. The V gene's germline CDR1 is MGHRA and CDR2 YSYEKL. DNA of the CDR3: TGCGCCAGCAGCCCCCAAGGGGCCCCCACAGATACGCAGTATTTT. Residues: CASSPQGAPTDTQYF.

This clone was counted only a few times. In nucleotides, the CDR3 is TGTGCCATCAGTTTCGGACTAGCGGGAGGTGGCACCGGGGAGCTGTTTTTT. Protein sequence: CAISFGLAGGGTGELFF. J is TRBJ2-2 and V is TRBV10-3, with 14 bases aligning to TRBD2. The CDR3 covers 17 residues. The germline V gene encodes CDR1 ENHRY and CDR2 SYGVKD. Germline trimming cut 5 bases from V and 4 bases from J; bases unmatched to any gene: 6.

The CDR3 sequence: CASSQQLAGEEEQYF. The CDR3 coding sequence is TGCGCCAGCAGCCAGCAACTAGCGGGAGAGGAAGAGCAGTACTTC. This sequence joins TRBV4-3 and TRBJ2-7, with TRBD2 matching 11 bases. Germline V lookup: CDR1 LGHNA, CDR2 YSLEER. Trimming at V came to 3 bases and at J to 7 bases, leaving 8 bases not matched to a gene. This CDR3 has 15 residues.